This is a list of T cell receptor beta chains from one sample in a study of metastatic and nonmetastatic thyroid tumors. TCRdb reassembled clones from the PCR reads with MiXCR. Here the sample spans some 30,000 clones, 25% to 35% being singletons. Sequenced input: blood. These receptors all stem from a female donor with papillary thyroid cancer or a benign thyroid nodule (not recorded which). Some clones in this sample may be carry-over from other donors' samples. CDR3s include the opening cysteine and the closing phenylalanine or tryptophan. A D gene is named only where the DNA matches it firmly. A row's size may be missing; if present it is once, few, many or a size class.

DNA: TGCAGCGTTTGTGTAGAGGGGGCAAACACTGAAGCTTTCTTT; CDR3: CSVCVEGANTEAFF; size: few; V: TRBV29-1; J: TRBJ1-1; D: TRBD1
DNA: TGTGCCAGCAGTAGGCAGAGAAATTCACCCCTCCACTTT; CDR3: CASSRQRNSPLHF; size: NA; V: TRBV14; J: TRBJ1-6; D: NA
DNA: TGCAGTGTTCCAGCCGGACTAGCTAACAATGAGCAGTTCTTC; CDR3: CSVPAGLANNEQFF; size: NA; V: TRBV20-1; J: TRBJ2-1; D: TRBD2
DNA: TGTGCCAGCAGCTTAGTTGGAGACAGGAGAAGCTCCTACGAGCAGTACTTC; CDR3: CASSLVGDRRSSYEQYF; size: NA; V: TRBV11-1; J: TRBJ2-7; D: NA
DNA: TGTGCCAGCAGCGAGGGGGTTAGCGGATTTAACAATGAGCAGTTCTTC; CDR3: CASSEGVSGFNNEQFF; size: many; V: TRBV9; J: TRBJ2-1; D: NA
DNA: TGTGCCAGCAGCTTGCCTAGTGCCTACGAGCAGTACTTC; CDR3: CASSLPSAYEQYF; size: many; V: TRBV7-8; J: TRBJ2-7; D: NA
DNA: TGCAGTGCTAGAGATTTGCGGGCGCGGGAGCAGTACTTC; CDR3: CSARDLRAREQYF; size: many; V: TRBV20-1; J: TRBJ2-7; D: NA
DNA: TGTGCCACCAGCGGTGGATATAACTATGGCTACACCTTC; CDR3: CATSGGYNYGYTF; size: few; V: TRBV15; J: TRBJ1-2; D: NA
DNA: TGTGCCACCAGTGGCGCGGATCAATCTGGGGCCAACGTCCTGACTTTC; CDR3: CATSGADQSGANVLTF; size: few; V: TRBV24-1; J: TRBJ2-6; D: NA
DNA: TGTGCCAGCAGCCCAGGGGAGTACATGGATACGCAGTATTTT; CDR3: CASSPGEYMDTQYF; size: many; V: TRBV7-2; J: TRBJ2-3; D: NA
DNA: TGTGCCACCAGTGATGAGGGTTCTCTCTATGGCTACACCTTC; CDR3: CATSDEGSLYGYTF; size: NA; V: TRBV24-1; J: TRBJ1-2; D: NA